This is a list of T cell receptor beta chains from one sample in a study of control samples from healthy donors and cancer patients. Repertoires were generated with immunoSEQ multiplex PCR, while TCRdb's copy carries only in-frame clones and drops some. Found here are hundreds of thousands of clones, about four fifths of them singletons; the top ten hold less than 15%. The sequencing input was PBMCs. These receptors all come from an older woman with lung cancer. Each CDR3 is given with its conserved first and last residue. The order of the fields is V gene, clone size, D gene, J gene, CDR3 DNA, CDR3 protein. The D gene is left open where the match is weak. Clone size is shown for a subset of rows, as once, few, many or a class of expanded clone.

>TRBV6-5|once|-|TRBJ2-5
TGTGCCAGCAGCCAGACAGCCTCCCCGGAGACCCAGTACTTC
CASSQTASPETQYF
>TRBV4-1|-|-|TRBJ2-5
TGCGCCAGCAGCCAAGACGGTCTAGAACAAGAGACCCAGTACTTC
CASSQDGLEQETQYF
>TRBV27|-|-|TRBJ2-1
TGTGCCAGCAGTTTAGCCGGGACCCTATCGAGGGAGCAGTTCTTC
CASSLAGTLSREQFF
>TRBV19|-|-|TRBJ2-5
TGTGCCAGTAGTATAAGTTTAAGGGGGGTACAGACCCAGTACTTC
CASSISLRGVQTQYF
>TRBV18|few|-|TRBJ2-3
TGTGCCAGCTCACCTTCAAGCGGACGCACAGATACGCAGTATTTT
CASSPSSGRTDTQYF
>TRBV18|-|-|TRBJ1-2
TGTGCCAGCTCAACCGGGGACTATGGCTACACCTTC
CASSTGDYGYTF
>TRBV20-1|-|TRBD2|TRBJ2-3
TGCAGTGCTAGTCGGCGGGAGACTAGCACAGATACGCAGTATTTT
CSASRRETSTDTQYF
>TRBV10-3|-|TRBD1|TRBJ1-2
TGTGCCATCAGTGAGACCCAACAGGGGGCTATAGGCTATGGCTACACCTTC
CAISETQQGAIGYGYTF
>TRBV5-1|-|TRBD2|TRBJ2-3
TGCGCCAGCAGCTTGGGGAGACTAGCGCCAAGCACAGATACGCAGTATTTT
CASSLGRLAPSTDTQYF
>TRBV20-1|-|-|TRBJ2-5
TGCAGTGCTATCGGACAAGAGACCCAGTACTTC
CSAIGQETQYF
>TRBV19|-|-|TRBJ1-2
TGTGCCAGTAGTGACAGTAGACGAGGGTTGAACTATGGCTACACCTTC
CASSDSRRGLNYGYTF
>TRBV27|-|-|TRBJ1-4
TGTGCCAGCAGTTTACAGGACGGGAAAGAAAAACTGTTTTTT
CASSLQDGKEKLFF
>TRBV2|-|-|TRBJ1-6
TGTGCCAGCAGTACCACAGGGAATTCACCCCTCCACTTT
CASSTTGNSPLHF
>TRBV7-2|-|-|TRBJ1-2
TGTGCCAGCAGCTTACAAGCAGATGGCTACACCTTC
CASSLQADGYTF
>TRBV5-4|few|TRBD2|TRBJ2-3
TGTGCCAGCAGCTTGGACGGGGGGGGCACAGATACGCAGTATTTT
CASSLDGGGTDTQYF
>TRBV7-3|-|-|TRBJ1-6
TGTGCCAGCAGTTTTGGGGGCGACGGTAATTCACCCCTCCACTTT
CASSFGGDGNSPLHF
>TRBV18|-|-|TRBJ1-3
TGTGCCAGCTCACCTTCCCGGGGCAGATCAGGAAACACCATATATTTT
CASSPSRGRSGNTIYF
>TRBV6-5|-|TRBD1|TRBJ2-5
TGTGCCAGTTGTTACCGGGACAGGGGGCAAGAGACCCAGTACTTC
CASCYRDRGQETQYF
>TRBV18|-|TRBD1|TRBJ1-2
TGTGCCAGCTCCGCCGGGACAGAGTATGGCTACACCTTC
CASSAGTEYGYTF
>TRBV28|once|TRBD2|TRBJ2-7
TGTGCCAGCAGTAACGGACTAGCGGGAGGGGTACAACTGTTCTACGAGCAGTACTTC
CASSNGLAGGVQLFYEQYF
>TRBV5-1|-|-|TRBJ2-5
TGCGCCAGCCACCTGACGGCCCCCGAGACCCAGTACTTC
CASHLTAPETQYF
>TRBV6-5|-|-|TRBJ2-5
TGTGCCAGCAGTTCGAGCGGATTACAAGAGACCCAGTACTTC
CASSSSGLQETQYF
>TRBV7-9|few|-|TRBJ2-7
TGTGCCAGCAGCCCCGGGACCTATTACGAGCAGTACTTC
CASSPGTYYEQYF
>TRBV2|-|-|TRBJ1-5
TGTGCCAGCAGACCAGGGGTAAATCAGCCCCAGCATTTT
CASRPGVNQPQHF
>TRBV29-1|few|-|TRBJ1-2
TGCAGCGTTGAGGGGGCCCTGGGGGGCTACACCTTC
CSVEGALGGYTF
>TRBV7-3|few|-|TRBJ2-3
TGTGCCAGCAGCTTAACTCTGAGCCCCACAGATACGCAGTATTTT
CASSLTLSPTDTQYF
>TRBV19|once|-|TRBJ1-1
TGTGCCAGTAGTATAGGTACAGTGAACACTGAAGCTTTCTTT
CASSIGTVNTEAFF
>TRBV5-5|few|-|TRBJ1-1
TGTGCCAGCAGCCCCCTTGTTGCCAACACTGAAGCTTTCTTT
CASSPLVANTEAFF
>TRBV18|-|TRBD2|TRBJ2-7
TGTGCCAGCTCATTAAGGACTAGCGGGAGGGCCCTTTCCTACGAGCAGTACTTC
CASSLRTSGRALSYEQYF
>TRBV7-9|-|TRBD1|TRBJ2-5
TGTGCCAGCAGCGACCCAAACAGGGGGCCCCAAGAGACCCAGTACTTC
CASSDPNRGPQETQYF
>TRBV5-6|-|TRBD1|TRBJ1-2
TGTGCCAGCCGAGCTTCGGATCTAGACAGGGCGACGGGTGGCTACACCTTC
CASRASDLDRATGGYTF
>TRBV5-1|-|TRBD2|TRBJ2-5
TGCGCCAGCAGCTCCCCGACTAGCGGGGGCCTTTCGGGAAGGGAGACCCAGTACTTC
CASSSPTSGGLSGRETQYF
>TRBV19|many|-|TRBJ1-3
TGTGCCACCAGGCCAACTCCAGGGGCAGGAAACACCATATATTTT
CATRPTPGAGNTIYF
>TRBV18|-|-|TRBJ2-5
TGTGCCAGCTCACCTCAGAGAGAAGAGACCCAGTACTTC
CASSPQREETQYF
>TRBV4-2|-|-|TRBJ2-7
TGTGCCAGCAGCCAAGAGGAGGTGAGCGAGCAGTACTTC
CASSQEEVSEQYF
>TRBV2|-|-|TRBJ1-2
TGTGCCAGCAGTGGGGACATCTTAGGCTATGGCTACACCTTC
CASSGDILGYGYTF
>TRBV11-2|-|TRBD1|TRBJ1-1
TGTGCCAGCAGCCTTGGGACAGTTGAAACTGAAGCTTTCTTT
CASSLGTVETEAFF
>TRBV18|-|-|TRBJ2-3
TGTGCCAGCTCCCCAATCCGGTCAGATACGCAGTATTTT
CASSPIRSDTQYF
>TRBV7-7|-|TRBD2|TRBJ2-5
TGTGCCAGCAGCTTAAGTCTAGCGGGAGGAATAGAGACCCAGTACTTC
CASSLSLAGGIETQYF
>TRBV7-9|-|-|TRBJ2-7
TGTGCCAGCAGCTCGAGGCAGGGGTTGCGGCAGTACTTC
CASSSRQGLRQYF
>TRBV5-6|-|-|TRBJ2-1
TGTGCCAGCAGCTTGGGTGGGGGATCCTATAATGAGCAGTTCTTC
CASSLGGGSYNEQFF
>TRBV3-1/TRBV3-2|-|TRBD2|TRBJ2-2
TGTGCCAGCAGCTCGGGACTAGCGAACACCGGGGAGCTGTTTTTT
CASSSGLANTGELFF
>TRBV7-9|-|TRBD2|TRBJ2-1
TGTGCCAGCAGCCCCCTAGGACTAGCGGGAGGGTCCTACAATGAGCAGTTCTTC
CASSPLGLAGGSYNEQFF
>TRBV6-5|-|-|TRBJ2-1
TGTGCCAGCAGCGACACGTACAATGAGCAGTTCTTC
CASSDTYNEQFF
>TRBV7-3|once|-|TRBJ2-6
TGTGCCAGCAGCGCAAGAGCCCTACAGGGAACCGGGGCCAACGTCCTGACTTTC
CASSARALQGTGANVLTF
>TRBV18|-|-|TRBJ1-2
TGTGCCAGCACCAAGGACGAATCTGGCTACACCTTC
CASTKDESGYTF
>TRBV6-5|-|TRBD2|TRBJ2-7
TGTGCCAGCATGGGGACTAGCTCCTACGAGCAGTACTTC
CASMGTSSYEQYF
>TRBV11-2|-|TRBD1|TRBJ1-6
TGTGCCAGCAGCCCTTGGATCGGGACAGGGAATAATTCACCCCTCCACTTT
CASSPWIGTGNNSPLHF
>TRBV28|once|-|TRBJ1-6
TGTGCCAGCAGTTTCTTTGCCTCCTCAAATTCACCCCTCCACTTT
CASSFFASSNSPLHF
>TRBV3-1/TRBV3-2|-|-|TRBJ1-1
TGTGCCAGCAGCCAAGTTCAGAACACTGAAGCTTTCTTT
CASSQVQNTEAFF
>TRBV3-1/TRBV3-2|-|TRBD2|TRBJ2-7
TGTGCCAGCAGTCCACGGGGACTAGCGGGGGCCGAGCAGTACTTC
CASSPRGLAGAEQYF
>TRBV3-1/TRBV3-2|-|-|TRBJ1-6
TGTGCCAGCAGCCAAATAGATTCACCCCTCCACTTT
CASSQIDSPLHF
>TRBV4-2|-|TRBD2|TRBJ2-3
TGTGCCAGCAGCCCCTCCGGGGTAGCGGGGGGGTACACAGATACGCAGTATTTT
CASSPSGVAGGYTDTQYF